Listed below are T cell receptor beta chains from one sample, sequenced in a study of cytomegalovirus exposure and HLA in healthy donors. Clones were sequenced by immunoSEQ multiplex PCR, and TCRdb holds only the in-frame ones, with some missing. The data show about 190,000 clones, approximately 84% seen once. Sequencing used PBMCs. These receptors came from a boy aged 10-17 years in good health and CMV-seronegative. CDR3s include the opening cysteine and the closing phenylalanine or tryptophan. A D gene is named only where the DNA matches it firmly. Clone size is shown for a subset of rows, as once, few, many or a class of expanded clone.

J,D,V,size,CDR3,DNA
TRBJ2-5,.,TRBV7-6,once,CASSLVGGGEETQYF,TGTGCCAGCAGCTTAGTTGGCGGAGGGGAAGAGACCCAGTACTTC
TRBJ1-2,.,TRBV5-6,.,CASSLGRVFYGYTF,TGTGCCAGCAGCTTGGGCAGGGTTTTCTATGGCTACACCTTC
TRBJ1-2,TRBD1,TRBV7-3,.,CASSQSRDRGRVYGYTF,TGTGCCAGCAGCCAGTCCCGGGACAGGGGACGGGTCTATGGCTACACCTTC
TRBJ2-5,.,TRBV5-1,.,CASSLEAQGGGTQYF,TGCGCCAGCAGCTTGGAGGCACAGGGTGGAGGGACCCAGTACTTC
TRBJ1-1,TRBD1,TRBV7-2,.,CASSPGGDTEAFF,TGTGCCAGCAGCCCAGGGGGAGACACTGAAGCTTTCTTT
TRBJ2-7,TRBD1,TRBV6-5,.,CASSWDRWDEQYF,TGTGCCAGCAGTTGGGACAGGTGGGACGAGCAGTACTTC
TRBJ2-1,.,TRBV28,.,CASSLIRGTYLNEQFF,TGTGCCAGCAGTTTAATTCGGGGGACGTATCTCAATGAGCAGTTCTTC
TRBJ2-3,.,TRBV2,.,CASLAQGSTDTQYF,TGTGCCAGCTTGGCTCAGGGGAGCACAGATACGCAGTATTTT
TRBJ2-1,TRBD2,TRBV11-3,.,CASSIAGGSYNEQFF,TGTGCCAGCAGCATAGCGGGAGGGTCCTACAATGAGCAGTTCTTC
TRBJ1-4,.,TRBV7-9,.,CSSSNSGGAAEKLFF,TGTTCCAGCAGTAATAGTGGGGGGGCGGCTGAAAAACTGTTTTTT
TRBJ2-3,TRBD1,TRBV7-7,.,CASSSGTGGTDTQYF,TGTGCTAGCAGCTCCGGGACAGGGGGCACAGATACGCAGTATTTT
TRBJ2-1,TRBD2,TRBV27,.,CASGLVANEQFF,TGTGCCAGTGGACTAGTCGCCAATGAGCAGTTCTTC
TRBJ2-5,TRBD2,TRBV9,.,CASSVRGGAETQYF,TGTGCCAGCAGCGTACGGGGGGGCGCAGAGACCCAGTACTTC
TRBJ2-7,TRBD1,TRBV7-2,.,CASSSGTGPYEQYF,TGTGCCAGCAGCTCCGGGACAGGTCCGTACGAGCAGTACTTC
TRBJ2-1,TRBD2,TRBV9,.,CASSGYGTSGRPIQNNEQFF,TGTGCCAGCAGCGGGTACGGGACTAGCGGGAGGCCCATACAGAACAATGAGCAGTTCTTC
TRBJ2-7,TRBD2,TRBV7-9,.,CASRGLAGVREQYF,TGTGCCAGCAGAGGACTAGCGGGAGTGCGTGAGCAGTACTTC
TRBJ1-2,.,TRBV6-5,.,CASSYNRQLNGYTF,TGTGCCAGCAGTTACAACAGGCAGTTAAATGGCTACACCTTC
TRBJ2-2,.,TRBV30,once,CAWIGQPNTGELFF,TGTGCCTGGATCGGACAGCCGAACACCGGGGAGCTGTTTTTT
TRBJ2-2,.,TRBV27,.,CASSFTGYPGELFF,TGTGCCAGCAGTTTCACAGGGTACCCCGGGGAGCTGTTTTTT
TRBJ1-4,.,TRBV7-9,.,CASSSAGGNYEKLFF,TGTGCCAGCAGCTCGGCCGGGGGAAACTATGAAAAACTGTTTTTT
TRBJ2-3,TRBD2,TRBV5-1,.,CASGRTSGSTDTQYF,TGCGCCAGCGGAAGGACTAGCGGAAGCACAGATACGCAGTATTTT
TRBJ1-2,.,TRBV7-9,.,CASSATGYGYTF,TGTGCCAGCAGCGCCACAGGGTATGGCTACACCTTC
TRBJ2-1,TRBD2,TRBV9,few,CASSEGPTSGGAYNEQFF,TGTGCCAGCAGCGAGGGCCCGACTAGCGGGGGGGCATACAATGAGCAGTTCTTC
TRBJ1-2,.,TRBV7-9,.,CASSPTFGEVGYTF,TGTGCCAGCAGCCCTACGTTTGGGGAGGTTGGCTACACCTTC
TRBJ2-5,.,TRBV27,.,CASSLSRIEGTQYF,TGTGCCAGCAGTTTATCTAGGATCGAGGGGACCCAGTACTTC
TRBJ1-2,TRBD1,TRBV27,.,CASKTTGKYGYTF,TGTGCCAGCAAGACGACAGGGAAGTATGGCTACACCTTC
TRBJ2-7,.,TRBV7-9,.,CAAGASSGYEQYF,TGTGCCGCAGGTGCCAGCTCGGGATACGAGCAGTACTTC
TRBJ1-1,TRBD1,TRBV9,.,CASEGQNNTEAFF,TGTGCCAGCGAGGGACAGAACAACACTGAAGCTTTCTTT
TRBJ1-3,.,TRBV29-1,.,CSVARGVGSGNTIYF,TGCAGCGTGGCCCGGGGGGTAGGCTCTGGAAACACCATATATTTT
TRBJ1-5,TRBD1,TRBV15,.,CATSRGFGTGVPQHF,TGTGCCACCAGCAGAGGTTTTGGGACAGGGGTTCCCCAGCATTTT
TRBJ2-7,TRBD1,TRBV7-8,few,CASSLEGAPYEQYF,TGTGCCAGCAGCTTAGAGGGGGCCCCCTACGAGCAGTACTTC
TRBJ1-3,.,TRBV5-4,.,CASSLGTTAGNTIYF,TGTGCCAGCAGCTTAGGGACTACCGCTGGAAACACCATATATTTT
TRBJ1-5,.,TRBV15,.,CATSRTGQNQPQHF,TGTGCCACCAGCAGGACAGGTCAGAATCAGCCCCAGCATTTT
TRBJ2-5,TRBD2,TRBV5-4,.,CASSWGLAVQETQYF,TGTGCCAGCAGCTGGGGACTAGCGGTACAAGAGACCCAGTACTTC
TRBJ2-1,TRBD2,TRBV7-2,.,CASTWTRGEQFF,TGTGCCAGCACCTGGACTAGGGGTGAGCAGTTCTTC
TRBJ2-7,.,TRBV10-2,few,CASSESGGGPYEQYF,TGCGCCAGCAGTGAGTCAGGAGGGGGCCCCTACGAGCAGTACTTC
TRBJ2-5,TRBD2,TRBV9,.,CASSVATSGVQETQYF,TGTGCCAGCAGCGTAGCTACTAGCGGGGTGCAGGAGACCCAGTACTTC
TRBJ1-5,TRBD1,TRBV4-1,.,CASSQGDRVNQPQHF,TGCGCCAGCAGCCAAGGGGACAGGGTCAATCAGCCCCAGCATTTT
TRBJ2-7,.,TRBV5-1,.,CASSVDRGSYEQYF,TGCGCCAGCAGCGTAGACCGAGGATCCTACGAGCAGTACTTC
TRBJ2-7,TRBD2,TRBV11-2,.,CASSLDLAGAYEQYF,TGTGCCAGCAGCTTAGACCTAGCGGGGGCTTACGAGCAGTACTTC
TRBJ2-3,.,TRBV30,.,CAWSVPTGTGTDTQYF,TGTGCCTGGAGTGTCCCGACAGGGACTGGCACAGATACGCAGTATTTT
TRBJ2-1,.,TRBV14,.,CASSQSRLSGGSYNEQFF,TGTGCCAGCAGCCAATCACGTCTTAGCGGCGGCTCCTACAATGAGCAGTTCTTC
TRBJ2-3,.,TRBV5-1,.,CASSLDAGRTDTQYF,TGCGCCAGCAGCTTGGATGCGGGAAGGACAGATACGCAGTATTTT
TRBJ1-6,TRBD1,TRBV28,.,CASSPWTGPPIWSPLHF,TGTGCCAGCAGTCCGTGGACAGGCCCCCCCATATGGTCACCCCTCCACTTT
TRBJ1-5,.,TRBV15,.,CATGQNQPQHF,TGTGCCACCGGACAGAATCAGCCCCAGCATTTT
TRBJ1-5,.,TRBV20-1,.,CSARTGGPQHF,TGCAGTGCTAGGACGGGAGGGCCCCAGCATTTT
TRBJ1-2,.,TRBV19,.,CASSMAGVQGYTF,TGTGCCAGTAGTATGGCAGGGGTTCAAGGCTACACCTTC
TRBJ2-1,TRBD2,TRBV5-6,.,CASRNLASGSPYNEQFF,TGTGCCAGCAGGAACCTGGCTAGCGGGAGCCCCTACAATGAGCAGTTCTTC
TRBJ2-2,TRBD1,TRBV4-1,.,CASTGQGNTGELFF,TGCGCCAGCACGGGACAGGGAAACACCGGGGAGCTGTTTTTT
TRBJ1-4,.,TRBV6-5,.,CASSPSGDVEKLFF,TGTGCCAGCAGCCCGTCGGGGGACGTTGAAAAACTGTTTTTT
TRBJ2-7,TRBD2,TRBV6-1,.,CASREREGGYEQYF,TGTGCCAGCAGAGAGAGGGAGGGAGGCTACGAGCAGTACTTC
TRBJ2-7,.,TRBV30,.,CAWSTSRGSTNYEQYF,TGTGCCTGGAGTACCTCCCGAGGCTCCACGAACTACGAGCAGTACTTC
TRBJ1-5,.,TRBV30,.,CAWSVPRSNQPQHF,TGTGCCTGGAGTGTACCCCGGAGTAATCAGCCCCAGCATTTT
TRBJ2-1,.,TRBV27,.,CASSRTAGNEQFF,TGTGCCAGCAGCCGGACAGCAGGCAATGAGCAGTTCTTC
TRBJ1-2,.,TRBV6-5,.,CASRILNRGNGYTF,TGTGCCAGCAGAATACTGAATCGGGGGAATGGCTACACCTTC
TRBJ2-1,.,TRBV6-1,.,CASSATGTVNYNEQFF,TGTGCCAGCAGTGCCACCGGGACTGTAAACTACAATGAGCAGTTCTTC
TRBJ2-7,.,TRBV29-1,.,CSVRAAISEQYF,TGCAGCGTTCGGGCCGCTATTAGCGAGCAGTACTTC
TRBJ1-2,.,TRBV7-2,.,CASSLGAAGVGYGYTF,TGTGCCAGCAGCTTGGGGGCGGCGGGGGTTGGCTATGGCTACACCTTC
TRBJ1-4,TRBD1,TRBV28,.,CASSLSRGLELFF,TGTGCCAGCAGTTTAAGTAGGGGGCTTGAACTGTTTTTT